This TCR beta chain comes out of a study of human T cells and chemical hapten exposure. General study points: TCRs at high frequency, those above 1 in 1000, did not change with DPC sensitization.

In TCRdb, the RACE reads were re-called with MiXCR into one record per CDR3 protein. The table lists about 380,000 distinct CDR3 sequences, more than 4.5% of them singletons, with approximately 2.8% in the top ten. Regarding time point: pre-sensitization, week 0. As to treatment: therapeutic diphenylcyclopropenone sensitization with weekly scalp DPC. This clonotype was seen repeatedly, ten times or more. Its antigen remains unidentified. Sample: whole blood, taken in connection with sensitization to the hapten diphenylcyclopropenone (DPC). The clonotype originates from a woman aged 45-59 years with alopecia areata. Some clones in this sample may be carry-over from other donors' samples.

The CDR3 loop is CASSRRTEQPQHF. DNA for the CDR3: TGTGCCAGCAGCCGAAGGACAGAGCAGCCCCAGCATTTT. The chain recombines TRBV7-2 with TRBJ1-5, with a possible D match to TRBD1 (6 bases). This CDR3 comprises 13 residues. Trimming pared 5 bases from V and 7 bases from J, leaving 12 bases between. Per germline, CDR1 SGHTA and CDR2 FQGNSA.